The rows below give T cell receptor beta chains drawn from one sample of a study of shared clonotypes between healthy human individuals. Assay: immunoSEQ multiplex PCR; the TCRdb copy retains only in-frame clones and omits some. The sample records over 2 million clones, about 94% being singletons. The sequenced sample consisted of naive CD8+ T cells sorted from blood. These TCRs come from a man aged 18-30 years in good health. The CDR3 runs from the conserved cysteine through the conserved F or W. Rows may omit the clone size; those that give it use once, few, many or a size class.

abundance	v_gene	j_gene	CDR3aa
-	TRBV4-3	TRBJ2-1	CASSPPAGGDYNEQFF
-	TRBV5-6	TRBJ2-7	CASSFSSSYEQYF
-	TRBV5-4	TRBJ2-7	CASSWTGSGEQYF
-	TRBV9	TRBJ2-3	CASSVGQNTDTQYF
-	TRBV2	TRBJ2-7	CASIQNYEQYF
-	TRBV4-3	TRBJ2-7	CASSQDWEGATEQYF
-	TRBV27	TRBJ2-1	CASSSPLLAGVGNEQFF
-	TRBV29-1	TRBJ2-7	CSVEDRPLREQYF
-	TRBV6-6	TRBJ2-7	CASSSPGFYEQYF
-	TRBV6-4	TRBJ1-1	CASSDPGFPGVTEAFF
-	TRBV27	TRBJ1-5	CASSFGQAGGPQHF
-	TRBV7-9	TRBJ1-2	CASSVGQGVNYGYTF
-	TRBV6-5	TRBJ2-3	CASSRRTGPRDTQYF
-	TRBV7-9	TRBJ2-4	CASSLSSGGHLAKNIQYF
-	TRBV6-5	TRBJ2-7	CATRTSYEQYF
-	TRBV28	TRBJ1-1	CASSFSSSEAFF
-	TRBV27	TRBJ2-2	CASSAGLLTNTGELFF
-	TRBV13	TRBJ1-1	CASSLLGELNTEAFF
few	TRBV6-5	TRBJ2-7	CASSYYESAHSYEQYF
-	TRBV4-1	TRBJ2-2	CASSQDGGDFTGELFF
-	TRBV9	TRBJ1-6	CASSVGPLISSPLHF
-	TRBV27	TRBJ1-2	CASSSDSYYGYTF
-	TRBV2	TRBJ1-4	CASTLGTDWPEKLFF
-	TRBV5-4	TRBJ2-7	CASSFWESSYEQYF
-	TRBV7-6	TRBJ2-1	CASSLQDSALFSYNEQFF
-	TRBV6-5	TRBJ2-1	CASRVGLNYNEQFF
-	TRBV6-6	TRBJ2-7	CASSPSGNYYEQYF
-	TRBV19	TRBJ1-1	CASRNLQALNTEAFF
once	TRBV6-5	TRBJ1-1	CASNLREGSEAFF
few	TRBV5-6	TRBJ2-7	CASRDSSYEQYF
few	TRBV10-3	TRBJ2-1	CAISESALHEQFF
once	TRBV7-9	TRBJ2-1	CASSGRTEEEDYNEQFF
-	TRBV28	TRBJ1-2	CASSSTPDDRGRYGYTF
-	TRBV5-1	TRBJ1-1	CASSLVGAGFNTEAFF
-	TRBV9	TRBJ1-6	CASSGGQGDSPLHF
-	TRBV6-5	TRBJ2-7	CASSYSTGRILYEQYF
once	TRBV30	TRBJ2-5	CAWGDRGAWETQYF
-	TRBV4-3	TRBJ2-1	CASSQDLSFLYNEQFF
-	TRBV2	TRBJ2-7	CASSLTPGHLNSYEQYF
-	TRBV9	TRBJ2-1	CASSHTAAEQFF
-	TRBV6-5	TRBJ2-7	CASSYFGGGSYEQYF
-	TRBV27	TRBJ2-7	CASSFLGGTYEQYF
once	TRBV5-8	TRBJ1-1	CASSLGGEGWTEAFF
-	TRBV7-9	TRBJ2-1	CASSLMAGERNEQFF